This T cell receptor (beta chain) was obtained from a study of T cells in women clearing cervical HPV infection. Study-wide results and limits: Repertoire richness, not evenness, was significantly elevated in CIN3+ cases versus controls. Each sample's T-cell count was unknown, possibly confounding richness.

The data were produced by immunoSEQ multiplex PCR, yet TCRdb's version contains in-frame clones alone and is incomplete. This table lists fewer than 30,000 clones. Cervical HPV DNA detected by MY09/MY11 PCR, typed by dot-blot. The CDR3 contains 15 residues. Germline loops: CDR1 SGHTA, CDR2 FQGTGA. Remarks on this clone: Its antigen is undetermined. The read terminates 3 residues ahead of where the CDR3 ends, so the germline J gene completes it.

The chain uses TRBV7-3 and TRBJ1-4, with TRBD1 matching 9 bases. The clonotype was recovered from a woman between 18 and 70 years old with a cervical HPV16 infection that either progressed to CIN3+ or cleared (not recorded which). The sequenced sample was blood buffy coat. The part of the CDR3 DNA that was read is TGTGCCAGCAGCCTACTGGGACAGGGCAATTCACCA. Its protein is CASSLLGQGNSP. The whole CDR3 protein reads CASSLLGQGNSPLFF. The full variable domain, with the rest looked up from reference TRBV7-3 and TRBJ1-4, is GAGVSQTPSNKVTEKGKYVELRCDPISGHTALYWYRQSLGQGPEFLIYFQGTGAADDSGLPNDRFFAVRPEGSVSTLKIQRTERGDSAVYLCASSLLGQGNSPLFFGSGTQLSVL.